These 7 T cell receptor beta chains were sequenced from one sample in a study of CD8+CD57+ T cells in acquired aplastic anemia. Previously, flow cytometry had revealed CD8+CD57+ cell expansion in the patients chosen for sequencing. Genomic DNA constituted the template upon which TCR beta VDJ and CDR3 profiling was performed. Each CDR3 protein gets one entry after TCRdb re-called the reads with MiXCR. The table records just over 150,000 distinct CDR3 sequences, about 50% of them present only once. The sequenced material came from sorted CD4+, CD8+, or CD8+CD57+ T cells (not recorded which) from PBMCs. The receptors derive from a human donor with aplastic anemia.

The chain is built from TRBV29-1 and TRBJ1-1, with unresolved D. From germline, CDR1 is SQVTM and CDR2 ANQGSEA. The germline V and J ends were trimmed by 3 bases and 4 bases, with 15 bases remaining between them. This CDR3 is built from 14 residues. The CDR3 region is CSVDYGDMVTEAFF. The DNA of the CDR3 is TGCAGCGTTGATTACGGGGATATGGTCACTGAAGCTTTCTTT.

Turning to this clonotype: Germline and junction disagree at one end, which may indicate a read error. J is TRBJ1-4 and V is TRBV20-1; D gene ambiguous. CDR1 is DFQATT, CDR2 SNEGSKA, per germline (reference sequence). The CDR3 covers 13 residues. CDR3 protein: CSASKDFGEKLSF. For the CDR3, the DNA is TGCAGTGCCAGCAAGGATTTTGGGGAAAAACTGTCTTTT.

The chain combines TRBV6-1 with TRBJ2-1, with 13 positions matching TRBD2. J was trimmed by 4 bases and V by 5 bases; bases with no gene match: 2. This CDR3 is built from 15 residues. Germline loops: CDR1 MNHNS, CDR2 SASEGT. The CDR3 sequence is CASSQGLAGYNEQFF. The CDR3, as DNA: TGTGCCAGCAGTCAGGGACTAGCGGGATACAATGAGCAGTTCTTC.

The rearrangement uses TRBV10-3 and TRBJ1-2; 8 bases map to TRBD1. The CDR3 runs 13 residues. V lost 7 bases, J lost 4 bases, and 5 bases stayed unmatched. Germline V gene sequence: CDR1 ENHRY, CDR2 SYGVKD. The CDR3 DNA sequence: TGTGCCATCACTACCACAGGGGGCTATGGCTACACCTTC. Its translation: CAITTTGGYGYTF.

This chain connects TRBV2 to TRBJ1-5; D possibly corresponds to TRBD1 (5 bases). The CDR3 length is 14 residues. Germline loops: CDR1 SNHLY, CDR2 FYNNEI. Trimming cost V 5 bases and J 4 bases, with 12 bases left between them. CDR3 sequence: CASSLNEGNQPQHF. In DNA form, the CDR3 reads TGTGCCAGCAGTTTAAACGAGGGGAATCAGCCCCAGCATTTT. Complete variable domain (other parts from reference TRBV2 and TRBJ1-5): EPEVTQTPSHQVTQMGQEVILRCVPISNHLYFYWYRQILGQKVEFLVSFYNNEISEKSEIFDDQFSVERPDGSNFTLKIRSTKLEDSAMYFCASSLNEGNQPQHFGDGTRLSIL.

The genes are TRBV2 and TRBJ1-2; TRBD1 is a possible D gene (5 bases). V was pared by 7 bases and J by 6 bases, with 15 bases between. This CDR3 region has 13 residues. Germline CDR1 SNHLY, CDR2 FYNNEI. CDR3 region: CASMEQGNNGYTF. The CDR3 nucleotides read TGTGCCAGCATGGAGCAGGGCAACAATGGCTACACCTTC.

V gene TRBV29-1 combines with J gene TRBJ2-3, with a weak D call TRBD2 (6 bases). The CDR3 consists of 14 residues. Trimming stripped 6 bases from V and 3 bases from J, with 16 bases between. CDR1 and CDR2 (germline): SQVTM, ANQGSEA. The CDR3 nucleotides are TGCAGCGTAGTAAGGGGAGGCCGAACAGATACGCAGTATTTT. Protein product: CSVVRGGRTDTQYF.